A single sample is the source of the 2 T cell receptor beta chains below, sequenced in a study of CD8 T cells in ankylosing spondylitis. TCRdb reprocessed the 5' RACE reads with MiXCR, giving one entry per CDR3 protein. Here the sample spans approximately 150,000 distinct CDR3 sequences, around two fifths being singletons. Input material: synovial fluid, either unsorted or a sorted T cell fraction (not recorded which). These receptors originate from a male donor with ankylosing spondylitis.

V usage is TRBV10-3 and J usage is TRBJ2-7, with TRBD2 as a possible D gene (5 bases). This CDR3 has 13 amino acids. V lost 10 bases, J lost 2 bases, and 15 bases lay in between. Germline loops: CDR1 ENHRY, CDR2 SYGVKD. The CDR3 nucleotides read TGTGCCACCGGACGGGATCTTACCTACGAGCAGTACTTC. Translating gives CATGRDLTYEQYF.

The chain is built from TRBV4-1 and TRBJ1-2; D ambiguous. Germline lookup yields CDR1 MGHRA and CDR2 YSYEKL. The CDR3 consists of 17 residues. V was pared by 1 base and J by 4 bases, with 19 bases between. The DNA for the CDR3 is TGCGCCAGCAGCCAAGGGCTCTTCTCAAGGGTGATCTATGGCTACACCTTC. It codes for CASSQGLFSRVIYGYTF.